This T cell receptor beta chain was captured by sequencing in a study of PD-1 blockade in classical Hodgkin lymphoma. General study findings and limits: A significant rise in TCR diversity by C4D1 was seen for CD4+ but not CD8+ cells. Newly diagnosed patients and complete responders had comparable diversity at baseline.

Time point given: cycle 4 day 1 (C4D1), after less than seven weeks of nivolumab. After autologous stem cell transplantation all patients relapsed, and prior brentuximab vedotin exposure differed between cohorts. The authors purified CD4+ T cells from thawed PBMCs by magnetic negative selection. Libraries were prepared by immunoSEQ multiplex PCR; TCRdb keeps only in-frame clonotypes and omits some of them. In the table there are roughly 20,000 clones, around 70% of which are singletons. CDR1 SQVTM and CDR2 ANQGSEA come from the germline V gene. The CDR3 has 15 residues. J gave up 0 bases and V 3 bases, and 6 bases lay outside the gene matches. Of note for this clone: Its antigen is unidentified.

V usage is TRBV29-1 and J usage is TRBJ1-2; 8 bases line up with TRBD1. The sample here was CD4+ T cells from blood, taken before the fourth cycle of nivolumab. This receptor was taken from a human donor with classical Hodgkin lymphoma. CDR3 sequence: CSVDTRDRTNYGYTF. The CDR3 region has the DNA TGCAGCGTTGACACCCGGGACAGGACTAACTATGGCTACACCTTC.